This paragraph covers one T cell receptor (beta chain) sequence. Amplification of TCR beta used genomic DNA extracted from peripheral blood. Germline CDR1 reads SGHRS; CDR2 reads YFSETQ. The length of the CDR3 is 18 residues. V dropped 2 bases and J dropped 2 bases, with 22 bases sitting between them. Multiplex touch-down PCR with TRB-A/B primers amplified rearranged V-D-J TRB sequences. Using its own MiXCR run on the multiplex PCR reads, TCRdb lists one record per CDR3 protein. The data hold approximately 1,300 distinct CDR3 sequences, with 22% observed a single time. This entry belongs to a study of T cell repertoires in aging, cancer and after chemotherapy. Study overall: Donors were grouped into six age bands spanning 30 or younger through 70 or older. About 9 million TCR reads were in the whole dataset.

The receptor comes from a human donor with a solid tumor. The sequenced sample was blood. The V call is TRBV5-1, the J call TRBJ1-1; D unclear. The CDR3 protein is CASSLLGPRLSGNTEAFF. The DNA of the CDR3 is TGCGCCAGCAGCTTACTCGGACCTCGCTTATCAGGCAACACTGAAGCTTTCTTT.